This T cell receptor beta chain was sequenced in a study of shared clonotypes between healthy human individuals. General observations from the study: Shared across several donors were around 4.7% of the naive CD4 clonotypes.

V shed 1 base and J shed 5 bases, with 12 bases lying between them. There are 15 residues in the CDR3. CDR1 is MNHEY, CDR2 SMNVEV, per germline (reference sequence). Assay used: immunoSEQ multiplex PCR; TCRdb lists only in-frame clones, some missing. The sample has about 2.1 million clones; about 94% are singletons. This clone was seen only a few times. What it binds is unknown. CD8 cells regarded as naive lacked CD45RO, were positively chosen for CCR7, and omitted terminally differentiated effector memory CD45RA+ cells. The chain uses TRBV27 and TRBJ1-5, with D maybe TRBD1 (5 bases). The sample was naive CD8+ T cells from PBMCs. The TCR comes from a man younger than 30 in good health. Some clones in this sample may be carry-over from other donors' samples. CDR3 bases: TGTGCCAGCAGTTTATACGGGGCAGCGGATCAGCCCCAGCATTTT. It is translated as CASSLYGAADQPQHF.